This T cell receptor (beta chain) was observed in a study of blood T cells in healthy people across ages. About the study: With template switching, about one barcoded beta molecule was captured per two T cells.

Per the germline V gene, CDR1 is SGHVS and CDR2 is FNYEAQ. Deletions cut 1 base from V and 2 bases from J, with 15 bases between. This CDR3 contains 17 residues. Broader study findings: Changes seen in expanded clonotypes were possibly confounded by donor CMV status left unknown.

Comments on this clonotype: Its specificity is not known.

Alongside a J-beta primer mix, a sample-barcoded 5' primer served in a second PCR lasting 7 to 11 cycles. TCRdb re-called the 5' RACE reads through MiXCR, storing one row per CDR3 protein. The repertoire holds about 640,000 distinct CDR3 sequences, with about 43% as singletons. Every donor gave roughly 9.2 milliliters of peripheral blood. No fewer than 6 micrograms of total RNA were isolated from every sample. Sample: blood. This sequence originates from an elderly man in good health. The V gene is TRBV7-6, the J gene TRBJ2-1; D unresolved. This CDR3 is CASSLGSSLLAYNEQFF. As DNA, the CDR3 is TGTGCCAGCAGCTTAGGTTCGTCTTTGCTAGCCTACAATGAGCAGTTCTTC. Full variable domain (remainder filled in from reference TRBV7-6 and TRBJ2-1): GAGVSQSPRYKVTKRGQDVALRCDPISGHVSLYWYRQALGQGPEFLTYFNYEAQQDKSGLPNDRFSAERPEGSISTLTIQRTEQRDSAMYRCASSLGSSLLAYNEQFFGPGTRLTVL.